This entry features one T cell receptor beta chain sequence. This record comes from a study of blood T cell repertoires in COVID-19. The repertoire was sequenced with immunoSEQ multiplex PCR; TCRdb's copy has only in-frame clones and lacks some. The sample holds approximately 300,000 clones, 85% seen once. CDR3 length: 13 amino acids. The V and J ends lost 2 bases and 8 bases respectively, with 12 bases between them. Looked up from germline, CDR1 is SEHNR and CDR2 is FQNEAQ (reference sequence). Enrolled through a virtual design, the participants were between about 18 and 100 years of age and came from around 25 US areas.

V and J are TRBV7-9 and TRBJ1-2; tentatively, D is TRBD1 (6 bases). The receptor was isolated from a woman in her twenties or thirties who had been exposed to COVID-19. The sample comprised PBMCs or T cells enriched from blood (not recorded which). The CDR3 coding sequence is TGTGCCAGCAGCTTACTGGGGGCGGGCGGCTACACCTTC. This encodes CASSLLGAGGYTF.